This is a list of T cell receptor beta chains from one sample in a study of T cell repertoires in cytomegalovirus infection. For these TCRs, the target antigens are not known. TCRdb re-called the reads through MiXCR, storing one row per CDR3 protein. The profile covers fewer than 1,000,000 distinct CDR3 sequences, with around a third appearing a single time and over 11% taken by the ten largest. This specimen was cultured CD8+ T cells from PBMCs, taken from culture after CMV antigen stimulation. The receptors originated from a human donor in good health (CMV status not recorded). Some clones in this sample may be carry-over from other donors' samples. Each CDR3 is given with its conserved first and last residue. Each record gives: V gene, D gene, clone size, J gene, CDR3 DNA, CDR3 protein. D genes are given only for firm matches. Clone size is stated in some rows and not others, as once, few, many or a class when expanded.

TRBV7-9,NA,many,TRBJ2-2,TGTGCCAGCAGCTCCGGGACTCCACCGAGCGGGGAGCTGTTTTTT,CASSSGTPPSGELFF
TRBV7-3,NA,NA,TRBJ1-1,TGTGCCAACAGCTTACGTATCCTAGGCGGGGCGAAAATGAACACTGAAGCTTTCTTT,CANSLRILGGAKMNTEAFF
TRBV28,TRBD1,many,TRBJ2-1,TGTGCCAGCAGCCCGCCGGGACAGGGACTCAATGAGCAGTTCTTC,CASSPPGQGLNEQFF
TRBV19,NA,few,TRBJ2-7,TGTGCCAGTAGTCCCGGACTACGGCTCTACGAGCAGTACTTC,CASSPGLRLYEQYF
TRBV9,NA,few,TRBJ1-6,TGTGCCAGCAGCGTGACAGGTGCTAAGCCCCTCCACTTT,CASSVTGAKPLHF
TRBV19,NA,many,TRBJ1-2,TGTGCCAGTAGTATTACAGACTATGGCTACACCTTC,CASSITDYGYTF
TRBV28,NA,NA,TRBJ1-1,TGTGCCAGCAGACCCCGGGGGATGACTGAAGCTTTCTTT,CASRPRGMTEAFF
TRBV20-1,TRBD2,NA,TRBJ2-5,TGCAGTGCTCGTTATTCGACCGGGACTAGCGGGTACCAAGAGACCCAGTACTTC,CSARYSTGTSGYQETQYF
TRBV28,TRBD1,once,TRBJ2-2,TGTGCCAGCAGCCTAGGACAGGGCGGCTTATACACCGGGGAGCTGTTTTTT,CASSLGQGGLYTGELFF
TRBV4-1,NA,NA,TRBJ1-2,TGCGCCAGCAGCCAAGTTTCAGGGTCTGGCGGCTACACCTTC,CASSQVSGSGGYTF
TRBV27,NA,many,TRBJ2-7,TGTGCCAGCAGCCTCTCAGGGGCTTACGAGCAGTACTTC,CASSLSGAYEQYF
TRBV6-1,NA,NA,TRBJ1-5,TGTGCCAGCAGTGAACACATTTATCTCAATCAGCCCCAGCATTTT,CASSEHIYLNQPQHF
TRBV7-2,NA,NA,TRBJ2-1,TGTGCCAGCAGCTTGGGGGGGGGGGTAGGGGGGGGGAATGAGCAGTTCTTC,CASSLGGGVGGGNEQFF
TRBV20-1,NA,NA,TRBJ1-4,TGCAGTGCTAGAAACGAGGGAGCTGATATGGCAACTAATGAAAAACTGTTTTTT,CSARNEGADMATNEKLFF
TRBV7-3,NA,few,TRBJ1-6,TGTGCCAGCAGCGGCGACTATAATTCACCCCTCCACTTT,CASSGDYNSPLHF
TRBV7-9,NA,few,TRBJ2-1,TGTGCCAGCAGCGCCCCTAGGGCAGACTTTCCGAATGAGCAGTTCTTC,CASSAPRADFPNEQFF
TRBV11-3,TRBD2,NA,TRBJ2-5,TGTGCCAGCAGTGGCCGGGGGGAGAGAGAGACCCAGTACTTC,CASSGRGERETQYF
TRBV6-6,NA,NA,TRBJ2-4,TGTGCCAGCGGGGGCCCAGGGGCGAAAAACATTCAGTACTTC,CASGGPGAKNIQYF
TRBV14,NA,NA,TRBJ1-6,TGTGCCAGCAGCCAAGGGGGAGGGTTGGGATCACCCCTCCACTTT,CASSQGGGLGSPLHF
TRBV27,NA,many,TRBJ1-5,TGTGCCAGCAGCTTATCCGGGTCGGGCAATCAGCCCCAGCATTTT,CASSLSGSGNQPQHF
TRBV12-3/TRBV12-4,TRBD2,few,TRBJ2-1,TGTGCCAGCAGTTTAGTCCAGCGGGGGGGCCCAAATGAGCAGTTCTTC,CASSLVQRGGPNEQFF
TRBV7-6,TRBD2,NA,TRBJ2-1,TGTGCCAGCAGCTTAGTAGCGGGGGGCTTGTGGAATGAGCAGTTCTTC,CASSLVAGGLWNEQFF
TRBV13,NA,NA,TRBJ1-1,TGTGCCAGCAGCGTCAGGGGCCGCCCGGAGGCTTTCTTT,CASSVRGRPEAFF
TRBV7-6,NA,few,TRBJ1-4,TGTGCCAGCAGCCCGACCGTGGGGCCTTATGAAAAACTGTTTTTT,CASSPTVGPYEKLFF
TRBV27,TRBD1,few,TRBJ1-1,TGTGCCAGCAGTCCCCAGGGACAGGGGGCGGATACTGAAGCTTTCTTT,CASSPQGQGADTEAFF
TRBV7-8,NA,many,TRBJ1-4,TGTGCCAGCAGCTTAGGGCCGAGCCGAGGTGAAAAACTGTTTTTT,CASSLGPSRGEKLFF
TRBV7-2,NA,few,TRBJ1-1,TGTGCCAGCAGCTCCCCGACAGGCCCAACACCCTACACTGAAGCTTTCTTT,CASSSPTGPTPYTEAFF
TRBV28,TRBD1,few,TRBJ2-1,TGTGCCAGCAGACCCGGACAGGGGTACAGGGACAATGAGCAGTTCTTC,CASRPGQGYRDNEQFF
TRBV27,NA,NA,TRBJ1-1,TGTGCCAGCAGTCCCCCGGGACCTGTTGCTTTCTTT,CASSPPGPVAFF
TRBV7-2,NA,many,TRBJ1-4,TGTGCCAGCAGCTTAGGAGTGACAGATTGGAATGAAAAACTGTTTTTT,CASSLGVTDWNEKLFF
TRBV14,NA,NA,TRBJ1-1,TGTGCCAGCTTCCAAGGGGCTATGAACACTGAAGCTTTGTTT,CASFQGAMNTEALF
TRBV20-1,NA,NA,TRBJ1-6,TGCAGTGCTAGAGAAGGTGGGATCGGTTCACCCCTCCACTTT,CSAREGGIGSPLHF
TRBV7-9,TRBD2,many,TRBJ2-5,TGTGCCAGCAGCTCGCCGGGACTAGCTTTGGAGACCCAGTACTTC,CASSSPGLALETQYF
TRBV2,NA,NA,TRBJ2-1,TGTGCCAGCGAAGGAAGGGAGGACGCCTACAATGAGCAGTTCTTC,CASEGREDAYNEQFF
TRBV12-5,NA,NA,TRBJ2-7,TGTGCTAGTGGCCCTAGACCTAGGGTGCACGAGCAGTACTTC,CASGPRPRVHEQYF
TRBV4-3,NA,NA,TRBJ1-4,TGCGCCAGCAGCCAAGATCTTGCAACTAATGAAAAACTGTTTTTT,CASSQDLATNEKLFF
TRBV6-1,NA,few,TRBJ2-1,TGTGCCAGCAGGACCAGAGACCCCTACAATGAGCAGTTCTTC,CASRTRDPYNEQFF
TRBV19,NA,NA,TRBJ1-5,TGTGCCAGTAGTATTCCGGCCAACTCGGCACAGGGAAGCAATCAGCCCCAGCATTTT,CASSIPANSAQGSNQPQHF
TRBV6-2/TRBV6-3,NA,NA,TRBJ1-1,TGTGCCAGCACCTTGAGAGGGGGGCCGTACACTGAAGCTTTCTTT,CASTLRGGPYTEAFF
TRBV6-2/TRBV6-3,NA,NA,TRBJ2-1,TGTGCCAGCAGTAGGGGGGTGCAGTTCTTC,CASSRGVQFF
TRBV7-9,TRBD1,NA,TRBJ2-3,TGTGCCAGCAGCTCCACAGGGGGAGCAGATACGCAGTATTTT,CASSSTGGADTQYF
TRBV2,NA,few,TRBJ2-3,TGTGCCAGCAGTCACCCGGGACAAAAAGATACGCAGTATTTT,CASSHPGQKDTQYF
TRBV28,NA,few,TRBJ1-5,TGTGCCAGCAGTTTGGGGTCGAGTAGTGATCAGCCCCAGCATTTT,CASSLGSSSDQPQHF
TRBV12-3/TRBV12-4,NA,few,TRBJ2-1,TGTGCCAGCAGTTCGGGGGAAGGGGAGCAGTTCTTC,CASSSGEGEQFF
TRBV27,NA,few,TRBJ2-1,TGTGCCAGCAGTTTGTCGGCGATCTCTTACAATGAGCAGTTCTTC,CASSLSAISYNEQFF
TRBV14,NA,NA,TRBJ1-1,TGTGCCAGCAGCCAAACAGCCCTCGACACTGAAGCTTTCTTT,CASSQTALDTEAFF
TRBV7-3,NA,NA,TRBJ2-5,TGTGCCAGCAGCTCTGGGCTGGGGGAGCCAGTTCGGGAGACCCAGTACTTC,CASSSGLGEPVRETQYF
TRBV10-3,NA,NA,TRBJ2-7,TGTGCCATCAGTGAACAAGGGGCATCCTACGAGCAGTACTTC,CAISEQGASYEQYF
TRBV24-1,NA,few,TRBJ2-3,TGTGCCACCAGTGATATATCGCGGACAAGCACAGATACGCAGTATTTT,CATSDISRTSTDTQYF
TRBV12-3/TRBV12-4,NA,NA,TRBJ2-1,TGTGCCAGCAGAGATCGGGGGAGCTCCTACAATGAGCAGTTCTTC,CASRDRGSSYNEQFF
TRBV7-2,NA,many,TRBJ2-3,TGTGCCAGCAGCTTAATTCTAGCCCAAAGCACAGATACGCAGTATTTT,CASSLILAQSTDTQYF
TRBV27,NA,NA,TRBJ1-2,TGTGCCAGCAGTCTCGGTGGGGCATTTGAGTCGGGCTACACCTTC,CASSLGGAFESGYTF
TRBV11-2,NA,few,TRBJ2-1,TGTGCCAGCAGCTTCCCCTCCTCCGGGGTTACAAAGCAGCAGTTCTTC,CASSFPSSGVTKQQFF
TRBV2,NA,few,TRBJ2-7,TGTGCCAGCAGTGAAGCGATTAGCGTCGCCTACGAGCAGTACTTC,CASSEAISVAYEQYF
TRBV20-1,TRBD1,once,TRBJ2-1,TGCAGTGTTCCACAGGGGAGCTCCTACAATGAGCAGTTCTTC,CSVPQGSSYNEQFF